The T cell receptor beta chain under discussion was sequenced for a study of graft-versus-host responses after intestinal transplantation. Study-level background: The transplants performed in recipients were multivisceral, liver-intestinal, or isolated intestinal. Each recipient received anti-thymocyte globulin induction, then tacrolimus and steroids for 2 to 3 years. Points from the study as a whole: GvH clones surfaced in recipient marrow, some emerging earlier in ileum or blood. Some patients had graft-donor T cell macrochimerism, and their allografts showed high graft-versus-host to host-versus-graft clonal ratios.

The ends were cut back, 0 bases at V and 8 bases at J, with 19 bases in the middle. The germline gives CDR1 SGHRS, CDR2 YFSETQ. CDR3 size: 16 residues. About this clone itself: What it recognizes is unknown.

Assay: immunoSEQ multiplex PCR; the TCRdb copy retains only in-frame clones and omits some. The sample carries tens of thousands of clones, 91% recorded once. The chain employs TRBV5-1 and TRBJ2-3, with a tentative D call TRBD1 (6 bases). This sample comprised unstimulated CD4+ T cells sorted from spleen or lymph node cells, obtained before intestinal transplant. This TCR was sampled from a human donor who received an intestinal transplant. The CDR3 DNA follows: TGCGCCAGCAGCTTGGGGACAGAGACTTCATCCCGTACGCAGTATTTT. It is translated as CASSLGTETSSRTQYF.